This T cell receptor beta chain emerged from a study of blood T cell repertoires in COVID-19. Study information: PBMCs, B-cell-depleted T cells, or T cells were the source of the cDNA or gDNA that made up the material.

Produced via immunoSEQ multiplex PCR; TCRdb's table is partial and in-frame only. The sample gives 250,000 to 300,000 clones, about nine tenths of which show up once; roughly 2.2% is in the top ten. Trimming pared 7 bases from V and 8 bases from J, leaving 20 bases between. The CDR3 loop spans 15 amino acids. CDR1 and CDR2 (germline): SNHLY, FYNNEI. This receptor was obtained from a man aged 45 to 65 with acute or convalescent COVID-19. J is TRBJ1-4 and V is TRBV2; D might be TRBD1 (6 bases). What was sequenced was peripheral blood. The CDR3 DNA reads as TGTGCCAGCACCCTGAACAGGGTAGTGAAGGAAAAACTGTTTTTT. This sequence encodes CASTLNRVVKEKLFF. Drawing the rest from reference TRBV2 and TRBJ1-4, the complete variable domain is EPEVTQTPSHQVTQMGQEVILRCVPISNHLYFYWYRQILGQKVEFLVSFYNNEISEKSEIFDDQFSVERPDGSNFTLKIRSTKLEDSAMYFCASTLNRVVKEKLFFGSGTQLSVL.